Sequencing of this TCR beta chain was carried out in a study of blood T cell repertoires in COVID-19. A few counts support this clone. From germline, CDR1 is SGHNT and CDR2 YENEEA. CDR3 size: 14 residues. With 5 bases removed from V and 0 bases from J, the gap between germline ends came to 10 bases. The assay was immunoSEQ multiplex PCR, and TCRdb's table has in-frame clones only and misses some. The sample lists approximately 38,000 clones, roughly four fifths occurring once. The chain carries TRBV11-3 and TRBJ1-1; D is ambiguous. Sequenced material: peripheral blood. The sequence derives from a human donor with acute or convalescent COVID-19. The donor label of this sample is uncertain. The CDR3 DNA is TGTGCCAGCAGCGAGGGTGGAGTGAACACTGAAGCTTTCTTT. It codes for CASSEGGVNTEAFF.